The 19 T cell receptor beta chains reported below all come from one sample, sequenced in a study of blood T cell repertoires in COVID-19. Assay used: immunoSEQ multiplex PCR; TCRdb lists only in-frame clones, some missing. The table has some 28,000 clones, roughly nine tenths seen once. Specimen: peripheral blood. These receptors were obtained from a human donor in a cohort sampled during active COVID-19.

DNA for the CDR3: TGTGCCAGCAGTGAAGCCGGCCTAGCGGGGAGCTCCTACAATGAGCAGTTCTTC. The encoded protein is CASSEAGLAGSSYNEQFF. J is TRBJ2-1 and V is TRBV2, with 9 bases lining up with TRBD2. J lost 0 bases, V lost 0 bases, and 6 bases had no gene match. Germline CDR1 is SNHLY and CDR2 is FYNNEI. This CDR3 comprises 18 residues.

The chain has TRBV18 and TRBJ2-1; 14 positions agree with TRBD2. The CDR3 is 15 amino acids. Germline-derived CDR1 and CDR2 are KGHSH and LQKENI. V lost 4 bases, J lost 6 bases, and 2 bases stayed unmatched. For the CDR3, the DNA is TGTGCCAGCTCACTGACTAGCGGGGGGGCCAATGAGCAGTTCTTC. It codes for CASSLTSGGANEQFF.

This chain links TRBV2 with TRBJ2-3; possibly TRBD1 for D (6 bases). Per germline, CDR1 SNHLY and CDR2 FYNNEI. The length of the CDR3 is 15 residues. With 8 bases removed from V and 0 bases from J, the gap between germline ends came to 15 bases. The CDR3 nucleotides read TGTGCCAGCGTTCTGGGCAGGGGAAGCACAGATACGCAGTATTTT. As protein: CASVLGRGSTDTQYF.

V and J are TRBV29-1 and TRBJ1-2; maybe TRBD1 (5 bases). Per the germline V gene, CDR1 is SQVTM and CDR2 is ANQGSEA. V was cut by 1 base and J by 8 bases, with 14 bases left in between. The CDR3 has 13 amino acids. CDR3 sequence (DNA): TGCAGCGTTGAAGCTAATCAGGGTCGGGGCTACACCTTC. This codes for CSVEANQGRGYTF.

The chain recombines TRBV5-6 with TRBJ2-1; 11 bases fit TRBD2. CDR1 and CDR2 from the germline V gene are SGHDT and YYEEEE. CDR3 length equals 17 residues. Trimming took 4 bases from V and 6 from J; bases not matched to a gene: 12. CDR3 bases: TGTGCCAGCAGCCGGGTTAGCGGGAGGGACATGGGCAATGAGCAGTTCTTC. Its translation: CASSRVSGRDMGNEQFF.

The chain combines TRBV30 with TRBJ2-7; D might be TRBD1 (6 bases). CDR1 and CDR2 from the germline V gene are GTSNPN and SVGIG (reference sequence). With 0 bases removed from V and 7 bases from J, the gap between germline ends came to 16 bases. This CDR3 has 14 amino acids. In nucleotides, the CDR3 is TGTGCCTGGAGTGTCGGGACACCCAATGGGGAGCAGTACTTC. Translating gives CAWSVGTPNGEQYF.

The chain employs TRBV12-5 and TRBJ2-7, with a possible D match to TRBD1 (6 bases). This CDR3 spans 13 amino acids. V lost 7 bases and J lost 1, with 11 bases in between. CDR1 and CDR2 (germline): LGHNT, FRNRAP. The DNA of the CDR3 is TGTGCTAGTGCCGGGACAAATTCCTACGAGCAGTACTTC. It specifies CASAGTNSYEQYF.

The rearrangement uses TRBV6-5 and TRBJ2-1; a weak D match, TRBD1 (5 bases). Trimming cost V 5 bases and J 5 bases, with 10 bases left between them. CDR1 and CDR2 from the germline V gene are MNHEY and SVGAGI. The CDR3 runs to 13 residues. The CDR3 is CASSPGSHNEQFF. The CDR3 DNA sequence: TGTGCCAGCAGTCCAGGGTCTCACAATGAGCAGTTCTTC.

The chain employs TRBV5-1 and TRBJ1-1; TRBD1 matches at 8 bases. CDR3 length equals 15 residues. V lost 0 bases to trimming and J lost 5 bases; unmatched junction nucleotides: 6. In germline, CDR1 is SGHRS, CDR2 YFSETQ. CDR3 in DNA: TGCGCCAGCAGCTTGGGGGGGACAGGTCGTACTGAAGCTTTCTTT. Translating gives CASSLGGTGRTEAFF. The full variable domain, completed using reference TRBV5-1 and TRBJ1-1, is KAGVTQTPRYLIKTRGQQVTLSCSPISGHRSVSWYQQTPGQGLQFLFEYFSETQRNKGNFPGRFSGRQFSNSRSEMNVSTLELGDSALYLCASSLGGTGRTEAFFGQGTRLTVV.

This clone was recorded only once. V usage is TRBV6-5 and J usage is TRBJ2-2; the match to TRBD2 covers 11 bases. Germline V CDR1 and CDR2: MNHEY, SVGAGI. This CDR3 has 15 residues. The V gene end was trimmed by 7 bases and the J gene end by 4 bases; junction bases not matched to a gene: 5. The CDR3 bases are TGTGCCAGCAACAAACTAGCGGGGGTCACCGGGGAGCTGTTTTTT. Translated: CASNKLAGVTGELFF.

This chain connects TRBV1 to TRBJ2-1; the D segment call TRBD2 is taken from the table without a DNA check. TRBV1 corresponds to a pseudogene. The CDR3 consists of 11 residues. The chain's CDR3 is CTSSRRGEQFF. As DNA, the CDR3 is TGCACCAGCAGCCGCCGAGGGGAGCAGTTCTTC.

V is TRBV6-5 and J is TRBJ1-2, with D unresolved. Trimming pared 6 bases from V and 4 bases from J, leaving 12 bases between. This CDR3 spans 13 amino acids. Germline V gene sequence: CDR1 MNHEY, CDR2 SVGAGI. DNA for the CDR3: TGTGCCAGCAGCTCTACAGACCTCTATGGCTACACCTTC. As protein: CASSSTDLYGYTF.

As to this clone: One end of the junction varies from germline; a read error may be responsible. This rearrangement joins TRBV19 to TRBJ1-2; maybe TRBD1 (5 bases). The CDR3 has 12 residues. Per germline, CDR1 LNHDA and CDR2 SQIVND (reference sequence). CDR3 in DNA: TGTGCCAGTAAAAGCGGGGACTACGGCTACACCTTC. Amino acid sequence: CASKSGDYGYTF. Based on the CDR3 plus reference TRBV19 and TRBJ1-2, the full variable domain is DGGITQSPKYLFRKEGQNVTLSCEQNLNHDAMYWYRQDPGQGLRLIYYSQIVNDFQKGDIAEGYSVSREKKESFPLTVTSAQKNPTAFYLCASKSGDYGYTFGSGTRLTVV.

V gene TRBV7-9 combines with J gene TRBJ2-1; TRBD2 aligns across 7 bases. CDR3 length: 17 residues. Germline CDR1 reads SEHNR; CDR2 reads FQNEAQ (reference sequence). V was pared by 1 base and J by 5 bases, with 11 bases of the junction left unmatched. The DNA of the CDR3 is TGTGCCAGCAGCTTAGGGGGGTTCGGCGGGAGACACAATGAGCAGTTCTTC. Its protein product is CASSLGGFGGRHNEQFF. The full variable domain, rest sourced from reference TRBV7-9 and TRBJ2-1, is DTGVSQNPRHKITKRGQNVTFRCDPISEHNRLYWYRQTLGQGPEFLTYFQNEAQLEKSRLLSDRFSAERPKGSFSTLEIQRTEQGDSAMYLCASSLGGFGGRHNEQFFGPGTRLTVL.

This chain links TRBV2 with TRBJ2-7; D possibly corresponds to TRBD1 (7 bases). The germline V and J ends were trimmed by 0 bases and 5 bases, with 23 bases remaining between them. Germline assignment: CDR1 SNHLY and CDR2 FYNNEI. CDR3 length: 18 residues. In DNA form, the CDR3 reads TGTGCCAGCAGTGAAGCTCCAGGGGGGAAGATAGTAATCCACGAGCAGTACTTC. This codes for CASSEAPGGKIVIHEQYF.

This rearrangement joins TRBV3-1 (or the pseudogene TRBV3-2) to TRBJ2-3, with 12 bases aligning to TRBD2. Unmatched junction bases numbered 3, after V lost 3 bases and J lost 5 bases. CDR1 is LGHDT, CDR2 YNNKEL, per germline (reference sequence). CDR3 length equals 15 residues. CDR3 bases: TGTGCCAGCAGCCAGCAACTAGCGGGAGGAGATACGCAGTATTTT. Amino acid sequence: CASSQQLAGGDTQYF.

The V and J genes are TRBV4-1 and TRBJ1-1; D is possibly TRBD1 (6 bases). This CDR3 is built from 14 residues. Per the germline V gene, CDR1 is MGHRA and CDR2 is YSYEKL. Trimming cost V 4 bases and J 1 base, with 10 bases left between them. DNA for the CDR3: TGCGCCAGCAGCCCCGGGACACCGAACACTGAAGCTTTCTTT. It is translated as CASSPGTPNTEAFF.

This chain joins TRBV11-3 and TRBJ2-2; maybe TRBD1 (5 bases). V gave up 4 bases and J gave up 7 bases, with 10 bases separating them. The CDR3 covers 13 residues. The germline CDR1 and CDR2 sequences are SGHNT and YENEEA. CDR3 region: CASSSQGGGELFF. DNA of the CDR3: TGTGCCAGCAGCTCCCAGGGTGGCGGGGAGCTGTTTTTT.

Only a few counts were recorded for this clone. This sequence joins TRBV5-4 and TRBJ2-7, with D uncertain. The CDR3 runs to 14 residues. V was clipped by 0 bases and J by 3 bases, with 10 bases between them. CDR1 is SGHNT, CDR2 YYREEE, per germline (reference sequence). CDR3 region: CASSLVAGNYEQYF. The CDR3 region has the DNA TGTGCCAGCAGCTTGGTGGCAGGAAACTACGAGCAGTACTTC.